These 21 T cell receptor beta chains originate from one sample sequenced in a study of blood T cell repertoires in COVID-19. The table came from immunoSEQ multiplex PCR; TCRdb's copy has only in-frame clones and leaves some out. The sample lists 150,000 to 200,000 clones, about 87% occurring once. Input material: peripheral blood. These receptor sequences come from a woman aged 45-60 years with acute or convalescent COVID-19.

The CDR3 nucleotides are TGTGCCAGCAGCCTTGGACAGCGTGATCAGCCCCAGCATTTT. Amino acid sequence: CASSLGQRDQPQHF. The chain recombines TRBV11-2 with TRBJ1-5; the D gene is possibly TRBD1 (6 bases). The CDR3 consists of 14 residues. V dropped 5 bases and J dropped 5 bases, with 13 bases sitting between them. From germline, CDR1 is SGHAT and CDR2 FQNNGV.

This clone showed up just once. The V and J genes are TRBV5-1 and TRBJ1-1; 9 positions agree with TRBD1. From germline, CDR1 is SGHRS and CDR2 YFSETQ. The CDR3 length is 16 residues. Losses at the gene ends were 3 bases for V and 1 base for J; bases not matched to a gene: 7. CDR3 loop: CASSWGTGLKNTEAFF. CDR3 in DNA: TGCGCCAGCAGCTGGGGGACAGGGCTAAAGAACACTGAAGCTTTCTTT.

This chain joins TRBV20-1 and TRBJ1-1; D may be TRBD1 (5 bases). There are 13 residues in the CDR3. Trimming took 3 bases from V and 5 from J, leaving 13 bases between them. The germline V gene encodes CDR1 DFQATT and CDR2 SNEGSKA (reference sequence). CDR3 region: CSASLSGYTEAFF. DNA for the CDR3: TGCAGTGCTAGTCTTTCAGGGTATACTGAAGCTTTCTTT.

J is TRBJ2-1 and V is TRBV13; D unresolved. V was pared by 6 bases and J by 0 bases, with 12 bases between. The CDR3 runs 15 residues. Germline assignment: CDR1 PRHDT and CDR2 FYEKMQ (reference sequence). The CDR3 loop reads CASRHTESSYNEQFF. CDR3 DNA sequence: TGTGCCAGCAGACATACAGAGAGCTCCTACAATGAGCAGTTCTTC.

Notes on this clone: Relative to the germline gene, one junction end is altered; a read error may explain this. The rearrangement joins TRBV5-1 to TRBJ2-1; 16 positions agree with TRBD2. From germline, CDR1 is SGHRS and CDR2 YFSETQ. The CDR3 is made up of 17 amino acids. For the CDR3, the DNA is TGCGCCCGCAGCCCGGGACTAGCGGGGGGGAGGGGCAATGAGCAGTTCTTC. This translates into CARSPGLAGGRGNEQFF. Variable domain in full (rest from reference TRBV5-1 and TRBJ2-1): KAGVTQTPRYLIKTRGQQVTLSCSPISGHRSVSWYQQTPGQGLQFLFEYFSETQRNKGNFPGRFSGRQFSNSRSEMNVSTLELGDSALYLCARSPGLAGGRGNEQFFGPGTRLTVL.

The V and J genes are TRBV7-9 and TRBJ1-2; D is possibly TRBD1 (6 bases). The CDR3 runs to 15 residues. Germline CDR1 reads SEHNR; CDR2 reads FQNEAQ (reference sequence). The V end was cut by 2 bases, the J end by 5 bases, with 15 bases between. The CDR3 nucleotides read TGTGCCAGCAGCTTATCCCAAGGGGGGGCTTATGGCTACACCTTC. Translating it yields CASSLSQGGAYGYTF.

The DNA of the CDR3 is TGTGCCTGGAGTGTAGGCTTGGGGGCCGAAGATACGCAGTATTTT. Translating it yields CAWSVGLGAEDTQYF. The chain combines TRBV30 with TRBJ2-3; D may be TRBD1 (6 bases). Germline V gene data show CDR1 as GTSNPN and CDR2 as SVGIG (reference sequence). The CDR3 spans 15 residues. The germline V and J ends were trimmed by 0 bases and 5 bases, with 15 bases remaining between them.

The chain links TRBV9 to TRBJ2-1; TRBD1 matches at 10 bases. Germline CDR1 is SGDLS and CDR2 is YYNGEE. CDR3 length: 16 amino acids. Losses at the gene ends were 2 bases for V and 4 bases for J; bases not matched to a gene: 6. The CDR3 region has the DNA TGTGCCAGCAGCGTGACAGGGGGCGGGGAGTACAATGAGCAGTTCTTC. Translating gives CASSVTGGGEYNEQFF.

This chain links TRBV7-2 with TRBJ1-2, with a tentative D call TRBD1 (5 bases). The CDR3 contains 12 residues. The ends were cut back, 5 bases at V and 5 bases at J, with 9 bases in the middle. Germline CDR1 and CDR2: SGHTA and FQGNSA. The CDR3, as DNA: TGTGCCAGCAGCAGAGGGACTTATGGCTACACCTTC. Its protein product is CASSRGTYGYTF.

The gene calls are TRBV6-5 and TRBJ2-1; a possible D gene is TRBD1 (6 bases). Trimming stripped 8 bases from V and 2 bases from J, with 16 bases between. This CDR3 has 15 residues. Germline CDR1 is MNHEY and CDR2 is SVGAGI. The CDR3 loop is CASDVDRPPYNEQFF. In DNA, the CDR3 is TGTGCCAGCGACGTCGACAGGCCCCCCTACAATGAGCAGTTCTTC.

J is TRBJ1-1 and V is TRBV7-2; maybe TRBD1 (5 bases). Germline loops: CDR1 SGHTA, CDR2 FQGNSA. The CDR3 covers 14 residues. Trimming removed 5 bases from V and 4 bases from J, with 14 bases in between. The CDR3: CASSAQGEGTEAFF. The CDR3 DNA is TGTGCCAGCAGCGCACAAGGGGAGGGCACTGAAGCTTTCTTT.

The V gene is TRBV19, the J gene TRBJ2-7, with 10 nucleotides matching TRBD1. The junction had 14 bases not matched to a gene; V was cut back by 3 bases and J by 9 bases. This CDR3 region has 16 residues. Germline lookup yields CDR1 LNHDA and CDR2 SQIVND (reference sequence). The DNA for the CDR3 is TGTGCCAGTAGTATTCAGGGAGGACAGGGGGGAGAGGTGCAGTACTTC. This translates into CASSIQGGQGGEVQYF.

DNA for the CDR3: TGTGCCAGCAGCTTATCCCAAGAAGAGAAAAAACTGTTTTTT. Its protein product is CASSLSQEEKKLFF. The chain carries TRBV7-2 and TRBJ1-4; D not certain. The germline gives CDR1 SGHTA, CDR2 FQGNSA. V was clipped by 2 bases and J by 9 bases, with 13 bases between them. The CDR3 loop spans 14 amino acids. The full variable domain, with the rest looked up from reference TRBV7-2 and TRBJ1-4, is GAGVSQSPSNKVTEKGKDVELRCDPISGHTALYWYRQSLGQGLEFLIYFQGNSAPDKSGLPSDRFSAERTGGSVSTLTIQRTQQEDSAVYLCASSLSQEEKKLFFGSGTQLSVL.

This clone has just one count. The V call is TRBV6-1, the J call TRBJ1-6; 8 nucleotides line up with TRBD1. With 2 bases clipped from V and 10 bases from J, the junction kept 7 bases outside the gene matches. CDR3 length: 15 residues. CDR1 is MNHNS and CDR2 is SASEGT in the germline V gene. The CDR3 bases are TGTGCCAGCAGTGAAAGGGGACAGGTGAGGTCACCCCTCCACTTT. Amino acid sequence: CASSERGQVRSPLHF.

The chain uses TRBV3-1 (or the pseudogene TRBV3-2) and TRBJ2-1; 9 nucleotides agree with TRBD2. The CDR3 sequence is 16 residues long. The trim removed 1 base at V and 2 bases at J, leaving 3 bases unmatched. Germline CDR1 LGHDT, CDR2 YNNKEL (reference sequence). CDR3 DNA: TGTGCCAGCAGCCAAGTCGGCGGGAGGGCCTACAATGAGCAGTTCTTC. Protein product: CASSQVGGRAYNEQFF.

V gene TRBV6-2 or TRBV6-3 combines with J gene TRBJ1-6, with D possibly TRBD1 on 6 matching bases. The germline V and J ends were trimmed by 6 bases and 10 bases, with 13 bases remaining between them. Germline CDR1 reads MNHEY; CDR2 reads SVGEGT. This CDR3 has 13 residues. CDR3 region: CASSEPGESPLHF. The CDR3 coding sequence is TGTGCCAGCAGCGAGCCAGGGGAATCACCCCTCCACTTT.

The chain links TRBV5-1 to TRBJ1-1; 9 bases are a match to TRBD1. Germline V gene sequence: CDR1 SGHRS, CDR2 YFSETQ. J gave up 4 bases and V 4 bases, and 8 bases lay outside the gene matches. The length of the CDR3 is 15 residues. This CDR3 reads CASSTSGQGFTEAFF. CDR3 DNA: TGCGCCAGCAGCACTAGTGGACAGGGGTTCACTGAAGCTTTCTTT.

This sequence joins TRBV2 and TRBJ1-2; D is undetermined. The V gene's germline CDR1 is SNHLY and CDR2 FYNNEI. The CDR3 is 14 amino acids. Trimming took off 0 bases at V and 4 bases at J, with 9 bases between the two ends. The CDR3 DNA reads as TGTGCCAGCAGTGAAGCAGCGAATTTCTATGGCTACACCTTC. Protein sequence: CASSEAANFYGYTF.

The chain couples TRBV5-1 to TRBJ1-2; D possibly corresponds to TRBD1 (6 bases). CDR1 and CDR2 from the germline V gene are SGHRS and YFSETQ. The CDR3 has 14 residues. V shed 4 bases and J shed 3 bases, with 13 bases lying between them. CDR3 amino acids: CASSQDSTYYGYTF. The CDR3 DNA is TGCGCCAGCAGCCAGGACAGCACTTACTATGGCTACACCTTC.

V and J are TRBV30 and TRBJ2-5, with D uncertain. Germline assignment: CDR1 GTSNPN and CDR2 SVGIG (reference sequence). This CDR3 is 13 amino acids long. V lost 0 bases and J lost 5, with 10 bases in between. The DNA for the CDR3 is TGTGCCTGGAGTGTAATAGGCAGGGAGACCCAGTACTTC. This translates into CAWSVIGRETQYF. Complete variable domain (other parts from reference TRBV30 and TRBJ2-5): SQTIHQWPATLVQPVGSPLSLECTVEGTSNPNLYWYRQAAGRGLQLLFYSVGIGQISSEVPQNLSASRPQDRQFILSSKKLLLSDSGFYLCAWSVIGRETQYFGPGTRLLVL.

This chain connects TRBV6-2 or TRBV6-3 to TRBJ2-3; TRBD2 matches at 10 bases. V shed 4 bases, J shed 2 bases, and the junction held 12 bases outside the gene matches. The CDR3 is made up of 18 amino acids. Germline CDR1 MNHEY, CDR2 SVGEGT. The CDR3 here is CASSSGSGGPRPTDTQYF. CDR3 DNA sequence: TGTGCCAGCAGTTCGGGTAGCGGGGGGCCGAGACCCACAGATACGCAGTATTTT.